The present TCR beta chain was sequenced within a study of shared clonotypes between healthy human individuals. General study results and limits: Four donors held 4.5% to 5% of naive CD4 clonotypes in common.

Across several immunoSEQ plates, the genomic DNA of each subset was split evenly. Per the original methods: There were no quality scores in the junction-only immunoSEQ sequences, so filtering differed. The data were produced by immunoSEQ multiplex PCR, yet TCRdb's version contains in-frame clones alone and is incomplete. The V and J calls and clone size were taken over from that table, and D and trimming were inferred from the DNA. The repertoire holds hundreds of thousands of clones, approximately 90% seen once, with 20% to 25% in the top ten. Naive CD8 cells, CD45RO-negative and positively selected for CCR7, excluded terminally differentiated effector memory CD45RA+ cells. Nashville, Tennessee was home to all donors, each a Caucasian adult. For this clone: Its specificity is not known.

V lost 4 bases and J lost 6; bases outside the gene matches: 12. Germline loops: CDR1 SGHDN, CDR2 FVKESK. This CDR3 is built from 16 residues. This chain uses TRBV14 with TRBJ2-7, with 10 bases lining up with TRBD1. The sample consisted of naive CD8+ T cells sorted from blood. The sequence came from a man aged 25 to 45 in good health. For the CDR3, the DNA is TGTGCCAGCAGCCCCTATCTGACAGGGGGCCTGGTCGAGCAGTACTTC. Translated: CASSPYLTGGLVEQYF. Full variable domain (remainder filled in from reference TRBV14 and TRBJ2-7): EAGVTQFPSHSVIEKGQTVTLRCDPISGHDNLYWYRRVMGKEIKFLLHFVKESKQDESGMPNNRFLAERTGGTYSTLKVQPAELEDSGVYFCASSPYLTGGLVEQYFGPGTRLTVT.